The 8 T cell receptor beta chains in this list originate from one sample, sequenced in a study of beta chain features in type 1 diabetes. Study-wide results and limits: For Type 1 diabetes patients, all four CD4+ subsets carried TCRB CDR3s that were moderately but significantly shorter.

Expressed TCRB transcripts were sequenced because the entire RNA isolate underwent reverse transcription. Using immunoSEQ multiplex PCR, the repertoire was profiled, and TCRdb retains in-frame clones only, with some absent. The top ten hold about 0.02% of the sample, which has roughly 730,000 clones, 13% seen once. No antigen has been identified for these receptors. Sequenced sample: naive CD4+ T cells from blood. The receptors here all came from a man between 18 and 35 years old with type 1 diabetes.

This clone was seen only a few times. The CDR3 sequence: CATSRDSHNSPLHF. The CDR3 DNA reads TGTGCCACCAGCAGGGACAGCCATAATTCACCCCTCCACTTT. The V gene is TRBV15, the J gene TRBJ1-6; weak D call: TRBD1 (6 bases). V lost 3 bases, J lost 5 bases, and 8 bases lay in between. CDR1 is LNHNV, CDR2 YYDKDF, per germline (reference sequence). This CDR3 spans 14 amino acids.

This clone appeared a few times. The chain uses TRBV18 and TRBJ2-1; D may be TRBD2 (6 bases). Germline V gene sequence: CDR1 KGHSH, CDR2 LQKENI. V lost 3 bases and J lost 12, with 15 bases in between. The length of the CDR3 is 13 residues. The DNA for the CDR3 is TGTGCCAGCTCACCGACTAGTCTGTTACCGCAGTTCTTC. Translation gives CASSPTSLLPQFF.

The rearrangement joins TRBV15 to TRBJ2-1, with D unresolved. Germline CDR1 is LNHNV and CDR2 is YYDKDF (reference sequence). The CDR3 loop spans 13 amino acids. V was cut by 5 bases and J by 4 bases, with 9 bases left in between. The CDR3 reads CATSRPLYNEQFF. CDR3 DNA: TGTGCCACCAGCCGTCCATTGTACAATGAGCAGTTCTTC.

This clone appeared a few times. The same CDR3 can be traced to other DNA sequences in this sample. In DNA, the CDR3 is TGTGCCAGCAGCTCCCAAGAGACCCAGTACTTC. Encoded protein: CASSSQETQYF. The chain uses TRBV5-6 and TRBJ2-5; D not certain. V was clipped by 3 bases and J by 1 base, with 1 base between them. The length of the CDR3 is 11 residues. Germline V lookup: CDR1 SGHDT, CDR2 YYEEEE.

The sample holds a few counts of this clone. The gene calls are TRBV20-1 and TRBJ2-7; D gene uncertain. Germline lookup yields CDR1 DFQATT and CDR2 SNEGSKA (reference sequence). With 6 bases removed from V and 6 bases from J, the gap between germline ends came to 12 bases. The CDR3 has 11 residues. CDR3 bases: TGCAGTGCCCCCAAGGGCGGCGAGCAGTACTTC. Encoded protein: CSAPKGGEQYF.

This chain links TRBV9 with TRBJ2-7, with a tentative D call TRBD2 (5 bases). CDR3 length: 14 residues. Germline V gives CDR1 SGDLS, CDR2 YYNGEE. V gave up 0 bases and J gave up 6 bases, with 13 bases separating them. CDR3: CASSVVPGSSEQYF. Written as DNA, the CDR3 is TGTGCCAGCAGCGTAGTCCCGGGGTCGAGCGAGCAGTACTTC.

The rearrangement links TRBV4-1 to TRBJ2-5; 11 nucleotides match TRBD2. Germline-derived CDR1 and CDR2 are MGHRA and YSYEKL. This CDR3 is 15 amino acids long. Trimming cost V 4 bases and J 1 base; bases outside gene matches: 2. The CDR3 here is CASSLLAGGQETQYF. The CDR3 bases are TGCGCCAGCAGCCTCCTAGCGGGAGGCCAAGAGACCCAGTACTTC.

In the case of this clone: Germline is not matched at one junction end, which may reflect a read error. The identical CDR3 is also encoded by other nucleotide sequences in the sample. The CDR3 nucleotides read TGTGCTAGCAGCAGGGACAGGGAAGAGACCCAGTACTTC. Protein product: CASSRDREETQYF. The chain links TRBV7-7 to TRBJ2-5; TRBD1 matches 9 bases. In germline, CDR1 is SSHAT, CDR2 FNYEAQ (reference sequence). CDR3 length equals 13 residues.